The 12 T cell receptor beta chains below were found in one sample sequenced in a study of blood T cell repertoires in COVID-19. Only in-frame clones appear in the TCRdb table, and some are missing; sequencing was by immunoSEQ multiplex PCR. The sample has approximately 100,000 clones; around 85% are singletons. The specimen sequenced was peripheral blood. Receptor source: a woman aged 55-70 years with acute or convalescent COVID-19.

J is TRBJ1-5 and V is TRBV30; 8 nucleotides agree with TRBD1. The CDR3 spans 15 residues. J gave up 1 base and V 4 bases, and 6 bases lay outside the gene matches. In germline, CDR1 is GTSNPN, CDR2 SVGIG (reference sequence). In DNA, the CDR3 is TGTGCCTGGACGGACAGGGCCGGCAGCAATCAGCCCCAGCATTTT. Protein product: CAWTDRAGSNQPQHF.

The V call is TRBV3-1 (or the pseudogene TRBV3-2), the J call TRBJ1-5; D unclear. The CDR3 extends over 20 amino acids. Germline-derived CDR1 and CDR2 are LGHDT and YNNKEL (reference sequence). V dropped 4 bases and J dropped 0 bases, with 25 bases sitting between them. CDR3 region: CASSLQYLFERRYSNQPQHF. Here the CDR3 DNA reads TGTGCCAGCAGCCTCCAATACCTCTTCGAAAGGCGGTATAGCAATCAGCCCCAGCATTTT.

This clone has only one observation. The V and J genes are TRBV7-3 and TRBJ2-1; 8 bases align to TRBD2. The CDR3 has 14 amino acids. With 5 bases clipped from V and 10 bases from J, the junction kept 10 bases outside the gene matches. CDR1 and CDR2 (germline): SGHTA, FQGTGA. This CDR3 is CASSTLPTSDEQFF. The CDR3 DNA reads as TGTGCCAGCAGCACCCTTCCGACTAGCGACGAGCAGTTCTTC.

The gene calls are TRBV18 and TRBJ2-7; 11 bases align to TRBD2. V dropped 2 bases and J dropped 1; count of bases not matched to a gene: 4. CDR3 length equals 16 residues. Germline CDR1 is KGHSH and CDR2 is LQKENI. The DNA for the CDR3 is TGTGCCAGCTCACCAGTAGCGGGGGGGCTATCCTACGAGCAGTACTTC. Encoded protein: CASSPVAGGLSYEQYF.

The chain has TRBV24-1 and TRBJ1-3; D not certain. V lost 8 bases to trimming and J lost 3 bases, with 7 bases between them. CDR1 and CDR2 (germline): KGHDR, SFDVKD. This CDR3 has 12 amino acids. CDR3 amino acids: CATKGDGNTIYF. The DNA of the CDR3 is TGTGCCACCAAGGGAGATGGAAACACCATATATTTT.

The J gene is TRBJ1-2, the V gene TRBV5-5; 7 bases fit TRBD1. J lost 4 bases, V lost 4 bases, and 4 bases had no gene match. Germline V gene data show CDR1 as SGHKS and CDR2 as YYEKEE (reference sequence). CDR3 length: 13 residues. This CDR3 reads CASSKGQTYGYTF. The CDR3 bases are TGTGCCAGCAGCAAGGGACAGACCTATGGCTACACCTTC.

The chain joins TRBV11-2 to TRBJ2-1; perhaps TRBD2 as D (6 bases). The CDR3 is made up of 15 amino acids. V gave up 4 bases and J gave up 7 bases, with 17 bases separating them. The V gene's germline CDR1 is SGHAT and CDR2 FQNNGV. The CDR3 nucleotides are TGTGCCAGCAGCTATGAAGGAGGGCGGGGAAATGAGCAGTTCTTC. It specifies CASSYEGGRGNEQFF.

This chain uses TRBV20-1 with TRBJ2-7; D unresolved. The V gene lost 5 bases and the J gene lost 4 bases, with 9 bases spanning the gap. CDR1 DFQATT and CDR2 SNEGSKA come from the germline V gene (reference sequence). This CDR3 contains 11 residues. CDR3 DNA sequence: TGCAGTGCTCGTAATCGGTACGAGCAGTACTTC. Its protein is CSARNRYEQYF.

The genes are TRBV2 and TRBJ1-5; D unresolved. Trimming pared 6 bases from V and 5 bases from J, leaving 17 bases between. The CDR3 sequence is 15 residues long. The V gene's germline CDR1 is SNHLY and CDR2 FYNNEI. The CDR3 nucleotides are TGTGCCAGCAGCCGCCGGACGGGGTGGGATCAGCCCCAGCATTTT. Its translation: CASSRRTGWDQPQHF.

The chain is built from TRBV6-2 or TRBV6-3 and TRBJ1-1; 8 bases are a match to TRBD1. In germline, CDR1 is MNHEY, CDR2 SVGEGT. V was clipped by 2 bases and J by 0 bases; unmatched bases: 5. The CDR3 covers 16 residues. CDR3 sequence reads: CASSYGAGGLNTEAFF. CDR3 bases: TGTGCCAGCAGTTACGGTGCAGGGGGCTTGAACACTGAAGCTTTCTTT.

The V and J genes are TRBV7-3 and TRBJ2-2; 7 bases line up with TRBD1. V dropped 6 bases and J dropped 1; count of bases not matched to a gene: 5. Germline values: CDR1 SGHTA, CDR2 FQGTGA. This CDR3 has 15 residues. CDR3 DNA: TGTGCCAGCAGTCAGACAGGGTTGAACACCGGGGAGCTGTTTTTT. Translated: CASSQTGLNTGELFF.

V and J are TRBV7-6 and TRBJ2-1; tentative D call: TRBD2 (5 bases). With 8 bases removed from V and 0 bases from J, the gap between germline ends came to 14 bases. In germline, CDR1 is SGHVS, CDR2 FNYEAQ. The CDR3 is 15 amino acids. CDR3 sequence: CASSEAADSYNEQFF. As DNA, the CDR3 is TGTGCCAGCTCCGAAGCGGCTGACTCCTACAATGAGCAGTTCTTC.